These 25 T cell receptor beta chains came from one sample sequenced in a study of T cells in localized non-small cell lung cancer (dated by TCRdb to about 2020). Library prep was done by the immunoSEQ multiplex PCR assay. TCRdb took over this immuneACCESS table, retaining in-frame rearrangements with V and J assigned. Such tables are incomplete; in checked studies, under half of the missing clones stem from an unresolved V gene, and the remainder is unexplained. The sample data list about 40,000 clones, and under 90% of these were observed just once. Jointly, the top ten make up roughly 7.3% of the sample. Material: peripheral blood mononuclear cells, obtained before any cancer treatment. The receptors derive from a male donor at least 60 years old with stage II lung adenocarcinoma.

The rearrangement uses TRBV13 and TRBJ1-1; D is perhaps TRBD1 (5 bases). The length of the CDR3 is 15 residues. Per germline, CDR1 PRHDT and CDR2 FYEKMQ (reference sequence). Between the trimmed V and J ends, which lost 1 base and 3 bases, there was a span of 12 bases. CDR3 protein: CASSLAGTGDTEAFF. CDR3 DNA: TGTGCCAGCAGCTTAGCCGGGACGGGGGACACTGAAGCTTTCTTT.

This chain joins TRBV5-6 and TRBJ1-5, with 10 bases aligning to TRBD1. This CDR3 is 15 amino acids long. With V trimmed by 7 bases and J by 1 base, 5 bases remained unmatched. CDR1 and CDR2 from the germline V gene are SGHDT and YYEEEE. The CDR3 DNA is TGTGCCAGCTCCAGGACAGGGGGGAGCAATCAGCCCCAGCATTTT. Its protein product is CASSRTGGSNQPQHF.

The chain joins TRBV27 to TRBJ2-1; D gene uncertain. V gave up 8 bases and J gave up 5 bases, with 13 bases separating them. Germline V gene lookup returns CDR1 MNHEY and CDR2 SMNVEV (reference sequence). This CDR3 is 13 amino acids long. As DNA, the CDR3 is TGTGCCAGCGGGCGGTTGGGCCACAATGAGCAGTTCTTC. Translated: CASGRLGHNEQFF.

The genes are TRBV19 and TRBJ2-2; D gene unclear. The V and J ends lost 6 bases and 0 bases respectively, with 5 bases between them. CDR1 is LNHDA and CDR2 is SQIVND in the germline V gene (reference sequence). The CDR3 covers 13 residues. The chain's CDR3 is CASRLANTGELFF. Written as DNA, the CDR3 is TGTGCCAGTAGGCTAGCGAACACCGGGGAGCTGTTTTTT.

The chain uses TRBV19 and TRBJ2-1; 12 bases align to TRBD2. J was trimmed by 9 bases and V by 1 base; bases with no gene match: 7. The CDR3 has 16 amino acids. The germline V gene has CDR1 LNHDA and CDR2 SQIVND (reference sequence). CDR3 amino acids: CASSIGGTSGRSEQFF. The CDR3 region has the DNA TGTGCCAGTAGTATAGGAGGAACTAGCGGGAGGAGTGAGCAGTTCTTC. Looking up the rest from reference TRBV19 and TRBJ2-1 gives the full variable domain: DGGITQSPKYLFRKEGQNVTLSCEQNLNHDAMYWYRQDPGQGLRLIYYSQIVNDFQKGDIAEGYSVSREKKESFPLTVTSAQKNPTAFYLCASSIGGTSGRSEQFFGPGTRLTVL.

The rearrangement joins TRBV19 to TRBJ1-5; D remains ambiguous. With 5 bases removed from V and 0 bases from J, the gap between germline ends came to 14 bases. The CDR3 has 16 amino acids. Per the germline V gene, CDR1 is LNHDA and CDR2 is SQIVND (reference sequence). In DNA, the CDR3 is TGTGCCAGTAGTTGGGGTACAGTTAATAGCAATCAGCCCCAGCATTTT. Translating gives CASSWGTVNSNQPQHF.

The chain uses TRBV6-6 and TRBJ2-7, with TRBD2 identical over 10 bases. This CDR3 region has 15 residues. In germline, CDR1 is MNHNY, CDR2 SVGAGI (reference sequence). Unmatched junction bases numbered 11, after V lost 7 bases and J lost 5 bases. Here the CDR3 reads CASTGRSGREHEQYF. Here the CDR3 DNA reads TGTGCCAGCACCGGCCGCAGCGGGAGGGAGCACGAGCAGTACTTC.

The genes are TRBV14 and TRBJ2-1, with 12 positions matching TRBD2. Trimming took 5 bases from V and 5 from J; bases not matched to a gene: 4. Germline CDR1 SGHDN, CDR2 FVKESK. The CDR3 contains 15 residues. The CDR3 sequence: CASSTGLAGHNEQFF. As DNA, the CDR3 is TGTGCCAGCAGCACAGGACTAGCGGGACACAATGAGCAGTTCTTC.

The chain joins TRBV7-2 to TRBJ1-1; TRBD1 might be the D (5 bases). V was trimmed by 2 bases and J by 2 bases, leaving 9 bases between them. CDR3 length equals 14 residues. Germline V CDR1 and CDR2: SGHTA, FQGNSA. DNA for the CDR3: TGTGCCAGCAGCTTAAGCGGACAAAACACTGAAGCTTTCTTT. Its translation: CASSLSGQNTEAFF.

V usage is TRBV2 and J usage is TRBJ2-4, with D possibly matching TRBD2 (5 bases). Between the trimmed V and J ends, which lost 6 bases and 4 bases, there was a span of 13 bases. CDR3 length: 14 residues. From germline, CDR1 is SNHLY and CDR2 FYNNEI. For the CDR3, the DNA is TGTGCCAGCAGGATGGGAGAAATGAAAAACATTCAGTACTTC. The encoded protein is CASRMGEMKNIQYF.

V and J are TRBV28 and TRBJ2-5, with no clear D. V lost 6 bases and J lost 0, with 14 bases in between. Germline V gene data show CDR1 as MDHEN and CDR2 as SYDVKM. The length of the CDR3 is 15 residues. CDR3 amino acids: CASSLPQENQETQYF. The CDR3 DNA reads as TGTGCCAGCAGCCTCCCGCAGGAGAACCAAGAGACCCAGTACTTC.

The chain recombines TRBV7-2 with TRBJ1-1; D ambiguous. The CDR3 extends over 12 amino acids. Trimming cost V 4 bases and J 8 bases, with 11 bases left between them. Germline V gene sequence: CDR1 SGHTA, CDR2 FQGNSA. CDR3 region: CASSSTLLEAFF. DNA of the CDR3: TGTGCCAGCAGCTCGACCCTACTAGAAGCTTTCTTT. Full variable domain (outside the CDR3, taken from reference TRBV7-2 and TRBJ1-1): GAGVSQSPSNKVTEKGKDVELRCDPISGHTALYWYRQSLGQGLEFLIYFQGNSAPDKSGLPSDRFSAERTGGSVSTLTIQRTQQEDSAVYLCASSSTLLEAFFGQGTRLTVV.

The CDR3 sequence is CASSLLAGGPGELFF. The DNA for the CDR3 is TGTGCCAGCAGCTTACTAGCGGGAGGGCCCGGGGAGCTGTTTTTT. This chain links TRBV6-6 with TRBJ2-2, with 13 bases matching TRBD2. CDR1 and CDR2 from the germline V gene are MNHNY and SVGAGI (reference sequence). After removal of 6 bases from V and 6 bases from J, the junction contained 4 bases not matched to a gene. The CDR3 sequence is 15 residues long.

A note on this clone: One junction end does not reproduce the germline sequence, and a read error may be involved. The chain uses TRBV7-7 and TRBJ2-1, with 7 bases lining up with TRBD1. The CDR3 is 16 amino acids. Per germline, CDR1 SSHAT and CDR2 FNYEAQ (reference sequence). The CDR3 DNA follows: TGTGCTAGCAGCTTAGAGGGGGCCTACTCCTACAATGAGCAGTTCTTC. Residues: CASSLEGAYSYNEQFF. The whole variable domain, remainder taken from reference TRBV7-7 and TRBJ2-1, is GAGVSQSPRYKVTKRGQDVTLRCDPISSHATLYWYQQALGQGPEFLTYFNYEAQPDKSGLPSDRFSAERPEGSISTLTIQRTEQRDSAMYRCASSLEGAYSYNEQFFGPGTRLTVL.

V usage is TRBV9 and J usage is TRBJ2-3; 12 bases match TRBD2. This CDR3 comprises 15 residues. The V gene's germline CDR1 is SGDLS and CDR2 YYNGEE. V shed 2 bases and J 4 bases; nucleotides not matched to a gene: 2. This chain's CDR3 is CASSVSSGRADTQYF. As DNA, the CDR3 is TGTGCCAGCAGCGTCTCTAGCGGGAGGGCAGATACGCAGTATTTT.

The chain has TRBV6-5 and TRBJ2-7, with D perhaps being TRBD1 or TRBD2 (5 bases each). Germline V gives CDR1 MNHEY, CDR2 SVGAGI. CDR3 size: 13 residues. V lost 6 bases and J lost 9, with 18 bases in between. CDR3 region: CASSPSGPLAQYF. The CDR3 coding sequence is TGTGCCAGCAGCCCCTCGGGGCCCCTGGCGCAGTACTTC.

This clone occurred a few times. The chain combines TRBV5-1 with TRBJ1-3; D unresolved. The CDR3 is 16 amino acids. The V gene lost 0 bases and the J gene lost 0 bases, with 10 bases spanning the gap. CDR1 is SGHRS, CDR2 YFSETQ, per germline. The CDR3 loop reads CASSLGLAASGNTIYF. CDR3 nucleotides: TGCGCCAGCAGCTTGGGGTTGGCGGCCTCTGGAAACACCATATATTTT.

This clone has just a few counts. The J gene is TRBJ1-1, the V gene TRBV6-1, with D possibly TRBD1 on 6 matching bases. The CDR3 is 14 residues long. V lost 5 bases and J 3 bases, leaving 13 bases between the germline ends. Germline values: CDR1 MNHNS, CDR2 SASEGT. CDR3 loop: CASSRGDGYTEAFF. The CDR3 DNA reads TGTGCCAGCAGTAGGGGGGACGGATACACTGAAGCTTTCTTT.

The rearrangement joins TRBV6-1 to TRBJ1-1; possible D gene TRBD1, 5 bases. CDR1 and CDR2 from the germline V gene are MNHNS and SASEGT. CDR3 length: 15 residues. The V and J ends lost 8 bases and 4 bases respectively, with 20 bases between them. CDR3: CASSSIGGGSTEAFF. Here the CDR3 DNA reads TGTGCCAGCTCTTCGATCGGGGGGGGTTCCACTGAAGCTTTCTTT.

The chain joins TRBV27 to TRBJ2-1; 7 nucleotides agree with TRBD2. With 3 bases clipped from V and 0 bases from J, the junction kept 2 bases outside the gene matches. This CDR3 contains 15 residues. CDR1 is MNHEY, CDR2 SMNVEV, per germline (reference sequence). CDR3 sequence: CASSFRGSSYNEQFF. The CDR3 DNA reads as TGTGCCAGCAGTTTTCGCGGGAGCTCCTACAATGAGCAGTTCTTC.

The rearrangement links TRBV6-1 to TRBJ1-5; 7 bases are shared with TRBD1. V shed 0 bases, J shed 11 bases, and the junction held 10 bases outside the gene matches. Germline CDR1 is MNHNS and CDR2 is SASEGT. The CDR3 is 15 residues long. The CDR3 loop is CASSEARNRGESQHF. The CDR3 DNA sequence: TGTGCCAGCAGTGAAGCGCGTAACAGGGGTGAGTCCCAGCATTTT.

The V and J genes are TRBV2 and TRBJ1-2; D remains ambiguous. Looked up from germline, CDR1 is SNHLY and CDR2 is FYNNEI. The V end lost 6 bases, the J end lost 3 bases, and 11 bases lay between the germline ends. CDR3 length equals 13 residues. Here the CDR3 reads CASRTAGDYGYTF. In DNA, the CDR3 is TGTGCCAGCAGAACCGCAGGAGACTATGGCTACACCTTC.

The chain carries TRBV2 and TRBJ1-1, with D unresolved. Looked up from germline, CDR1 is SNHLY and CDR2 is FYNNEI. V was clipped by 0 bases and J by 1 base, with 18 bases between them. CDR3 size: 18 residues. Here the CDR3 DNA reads TGTGCCAGCAGTGAAGCGCTCCATTTCACTTTTGGGAACACTGAAGCTTTCTTT. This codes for CASSEALHFTFGNTEAFF.

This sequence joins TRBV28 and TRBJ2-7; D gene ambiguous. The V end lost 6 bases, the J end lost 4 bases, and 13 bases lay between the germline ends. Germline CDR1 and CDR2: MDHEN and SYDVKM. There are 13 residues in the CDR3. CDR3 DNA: TGTGCCAGCAGCTTAGGTTATCGTTACGAGCAGTACTTC. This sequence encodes CASSLGYRYEQYF.

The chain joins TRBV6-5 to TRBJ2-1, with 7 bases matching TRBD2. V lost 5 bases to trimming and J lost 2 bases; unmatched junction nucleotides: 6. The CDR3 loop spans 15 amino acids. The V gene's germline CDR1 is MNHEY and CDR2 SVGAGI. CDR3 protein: CASSPPSGTYNEQFF. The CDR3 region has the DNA TGTGCCAGCAGTCCGCCAAGCGGGACCTACAATGAGCAGTTCTTC.